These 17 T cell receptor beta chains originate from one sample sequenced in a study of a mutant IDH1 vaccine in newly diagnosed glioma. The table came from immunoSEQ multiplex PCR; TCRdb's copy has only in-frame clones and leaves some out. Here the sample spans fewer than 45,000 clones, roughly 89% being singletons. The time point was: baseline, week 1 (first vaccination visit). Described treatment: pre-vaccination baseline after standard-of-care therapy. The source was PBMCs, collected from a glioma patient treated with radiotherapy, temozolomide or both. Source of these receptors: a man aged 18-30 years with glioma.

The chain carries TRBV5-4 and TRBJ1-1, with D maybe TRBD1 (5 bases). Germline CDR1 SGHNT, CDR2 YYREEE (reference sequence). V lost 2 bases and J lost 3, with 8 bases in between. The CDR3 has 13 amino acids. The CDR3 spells CASSLTRDTEAFF. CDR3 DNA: TGTGCCAGCAGCTTAACCAGGGACACTGAAGCTTTCTTT.

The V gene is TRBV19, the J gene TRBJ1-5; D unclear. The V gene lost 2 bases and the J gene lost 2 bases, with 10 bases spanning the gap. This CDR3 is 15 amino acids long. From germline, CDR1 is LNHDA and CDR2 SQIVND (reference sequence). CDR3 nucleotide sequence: TGTGCCAGTAGTATACAGGATCTAGGCAATCAGCCCCAGCATTTT. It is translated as CASSIQDLGNQPQHF. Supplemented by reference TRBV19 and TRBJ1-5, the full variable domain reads DGGITQSPKYLFRKEGQNVTLSCEQNLNHDAMYWYRQDPGQGLRLIYYSQIVNDFQKGDIAEGYSVSREKKESFPLTVTSAQKNPTAFYLCASSIQDLGNQPQHFGDGTRLSIL.

This CDR3 is CASSQLLGETQYF. The CDR3 DNA is TGTGCCAGCAGCCAACTATTGGGAGAGACCCAGTACTTC. This sequence joins TRBV7-2 and TRBJ2-5, with unresolved D. The V end was cut by 5 bases, the J end by 4 bases, with 11 bases between. This CDR3 comprises 13 residues. Germline CDR1 and CDR2: SGHTA and FQGNSA.

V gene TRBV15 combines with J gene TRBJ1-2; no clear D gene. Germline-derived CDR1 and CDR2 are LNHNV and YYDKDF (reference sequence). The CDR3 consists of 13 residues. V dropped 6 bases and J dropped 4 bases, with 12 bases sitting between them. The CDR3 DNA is TGTGCCACCAGGGAACCAGGAACCTATGGCTACACCTTC. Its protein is CATREPGTYGYTF.

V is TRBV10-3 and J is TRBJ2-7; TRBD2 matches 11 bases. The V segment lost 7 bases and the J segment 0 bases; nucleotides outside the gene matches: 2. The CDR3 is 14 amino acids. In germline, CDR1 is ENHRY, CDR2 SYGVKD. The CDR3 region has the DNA TGTGCCATCAAGGGACTAGCGGACTCCTACGAGCAGTACTTC. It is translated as CAIKGLADSYEQYF.

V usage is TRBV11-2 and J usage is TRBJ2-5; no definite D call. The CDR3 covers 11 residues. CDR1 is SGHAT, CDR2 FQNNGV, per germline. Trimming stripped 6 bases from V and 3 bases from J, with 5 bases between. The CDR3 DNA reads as TGTGCCAGCAGTCGTAAAGAGACCCAGTACTTC. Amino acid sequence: CASSRKETQYF.

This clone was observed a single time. CDR3 nucleotides: TGCGCCAGCAGCCAACAAATTTGGGACAATGAGCAGTTCTTC. The encoded protein is CASSQQIWDNEQFF. This chain joins TRBV4-1 and TRBJ2-1, with no clear D. Trimming left V 2 bases short and J 5 bases short, with 10 bases between. The CDR3 has 14 amino acids. Germline CDR1 and CDR2: MGHRA and YSYEKL.

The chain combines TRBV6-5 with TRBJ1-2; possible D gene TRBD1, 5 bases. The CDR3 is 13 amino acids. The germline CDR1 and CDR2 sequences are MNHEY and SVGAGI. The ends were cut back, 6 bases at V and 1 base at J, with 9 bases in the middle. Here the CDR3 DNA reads TGTGCCAGCAGGCTTGACAGTAACTATGGCTACACCTTC. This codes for CASRLDSNYGYTF.

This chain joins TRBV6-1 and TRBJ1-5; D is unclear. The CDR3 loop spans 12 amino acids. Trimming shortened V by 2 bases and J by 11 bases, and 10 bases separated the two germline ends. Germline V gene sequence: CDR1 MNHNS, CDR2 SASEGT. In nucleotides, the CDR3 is TGTGCCAGCAGTGAAAGGTCAGGCACCCAGCATTTT. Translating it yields CASSERSGTQHF.

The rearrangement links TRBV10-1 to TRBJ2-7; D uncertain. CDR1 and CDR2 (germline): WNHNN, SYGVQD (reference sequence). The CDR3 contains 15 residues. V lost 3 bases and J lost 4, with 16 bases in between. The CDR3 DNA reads TGCGCCAGCAGTGAAGAAAAGGACGGCGATTACGAGCAGTACTTC. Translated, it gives CASSEEKDGDYEQYF.

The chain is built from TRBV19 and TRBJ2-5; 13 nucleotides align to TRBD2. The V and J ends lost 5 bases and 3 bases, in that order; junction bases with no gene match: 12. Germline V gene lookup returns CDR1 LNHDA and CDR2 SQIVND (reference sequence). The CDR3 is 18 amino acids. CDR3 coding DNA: TGTGCCAGTAGTGCCTCTTTCGCGGGACTAGCGGGAAAAGAGACCCAGTACTTC. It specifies CASSASFAGLAGKETQYF. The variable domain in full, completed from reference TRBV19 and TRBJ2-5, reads DGGITQSPKYLFRKEGQNVTLSCEQNLNHDAMYWYRQDPGQGLRLIYYSQIVNDFQKGDIAEGYSVSREKKESFPLTVTSAQKNPTAFYLCASSASFAGLAGKETQYFGPGTRLLVL.

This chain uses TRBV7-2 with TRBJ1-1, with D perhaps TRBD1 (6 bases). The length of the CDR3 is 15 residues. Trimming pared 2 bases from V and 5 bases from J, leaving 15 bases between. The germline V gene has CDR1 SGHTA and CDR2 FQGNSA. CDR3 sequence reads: CASSLSPRGGTEAFF. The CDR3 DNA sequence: TGTGCCAGCAGCTTATCCCCTAGGGGGGGGACTGAAGCTTTCTTT.

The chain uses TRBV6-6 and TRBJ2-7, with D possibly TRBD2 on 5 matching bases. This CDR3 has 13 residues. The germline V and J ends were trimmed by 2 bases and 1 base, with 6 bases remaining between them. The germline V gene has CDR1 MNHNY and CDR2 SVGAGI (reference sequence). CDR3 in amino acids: CASSYGESYEQYF. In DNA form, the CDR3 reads TGTGCCAGCAGTTACGGGGAGTCCTACGAGCAGTACTTC.

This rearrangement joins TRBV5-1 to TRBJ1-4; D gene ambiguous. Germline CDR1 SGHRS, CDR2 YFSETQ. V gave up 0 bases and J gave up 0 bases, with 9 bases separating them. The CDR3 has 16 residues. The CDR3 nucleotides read TGCGCCAGCAGCTTGGCGCCAGGTTCAACTAATGAAAAACTGTTTTTT. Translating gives CASSLAPGSTNEKLFF.

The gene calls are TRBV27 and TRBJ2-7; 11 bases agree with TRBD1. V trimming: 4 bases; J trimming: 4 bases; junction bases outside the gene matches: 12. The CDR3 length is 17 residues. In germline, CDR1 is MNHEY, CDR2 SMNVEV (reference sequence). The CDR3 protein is CASSSPTADRGPYEQYF. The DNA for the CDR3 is TGTGCCAGCAGTTCCCCTACCGCGGACAGGGGGCCTTACGAGCAGTACTTC.

The CDR3: CASSEGERGYTF. The CDR3 DNA follows: TGTGCCAGCAGTGAAGGGGAGCGTGGCTACACCTTC. This chain uses TRBV6-1 with TRBJ1-2; no definite D call. Trimming removed 1 base from V and 7 bases from J, with 7 bases in between. The CDR3 covers 12 residues. Germline assignment: CDR1 MNHNS and CDR2 SASEGT.

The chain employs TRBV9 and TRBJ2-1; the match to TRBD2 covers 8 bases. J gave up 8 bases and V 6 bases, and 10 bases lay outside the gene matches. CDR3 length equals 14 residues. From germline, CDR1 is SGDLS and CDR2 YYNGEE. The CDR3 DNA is TGTGCCAGCACCCCCGGGACTAGTTTCCATGAGCAGTTCTTC. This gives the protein CASTPGTSFHEQFF.